The clone carrying this T cell receptor (beta chain) has a count of ten or more. The target antigen is unknown. The data are from a study of T cell repertoires in cytomegalovirus infection. Turning to the study itself: Shared public TCR beta signatures pointed to both CMV infection and a matching HLA type.

Using its own MiXCR run on the reads, TCRdb lists one record per CDR3 protein. The sample consists of fewer than 700,000 distinct CDR3 sequences, 20% to 25% of them appearing once. Findings and caveats of the study: HLA-C-restricted, CMV-specific TCR beta clonotypes were dominant ex vivo. Cumulative frequency (of public TCR beta family members) identified carriers of CMV plus the relevant HLA.

The clonotype comes from a human donor in good health (CMV status not recorded). Some clones in this sample may be carry-over from other donors' samples. The sample consisted of CD8+ T cells from PBMCs.

In DNA form, the CDR3 reads TGTGCCAGCAGAGCCACTGAAGCTTTCTTT. It specifies CASRATEAFF. The chain employs TRBV7-9 and TRBJ1-1; D remains unclear. The ends were cut back, 6 bases at V and 4 bases at J, with 3 bases in the middle. The CDR3 is made up of 10 amino acids. Germline V gene sequence: CDR1 SEHNR, CDR2 FQNEAQ (reference sequence).